The next 25 T cell receptor beta chains were all read from a single sample in a study of graft-versus-host responses after intestinal transplantation. Clones were sequenced by immunoSEQ multiplex PCR, and TCRdb holds only the in-frame ones, with some missing. Of some 88,000 clones in the sample, just over 90% are singletons; the top ten hold more than 1.5%. For these TCRs, the target antigens are not known. This specimen was unstimulated CD8+ T cells sorted from spleen or lymph node cells, taken before intestinal transplant. These receptors were obtained from a human donor who received an intestinal transplant.

This chain links TRBV10-2 with TRBJ1-2, with D possibly TRBD1 on 5 matching bases. The CDR3 consists of 12 residues. Trimming shortened V by 7 bases and J by 4 bases, and 10 bases separated the two germline ends. CDR1 and CDR2 (germline): WSHSY, SAAADI. The CDR3 spells CASTDMSYGYTF. The DNA for the CDR3 is TGCGCCAGCACGGACATGAGCTATGGCTACACCTTC.

The genes are TRBV5-6 and TRBJ1-6; no clear D gene. Germline V gene lookup returns CDR1 SGHDT and CDR2 YYEEEE. Trimming pared 4 bases from V and 6 bases from J, leaving 5 bases between. The CDR3 runs to 12 residues. CDR3 sequence reads: CASSASNSPLHF. CDR3 coding DNA: TGTGCCAGCAGCGCCAGTAATTCACCCCTCCACTTT. The whole variable domain, filled in from reference TRBV5-6 and TRBJ1-6, reads DAGVTQSPTHLIKTRGQQVTLRCSPKSGHDTVSWYQQALGQGPQFIFQYYEEEERQRGNFPDRFSGHQFPNYSSELNVNALLLGDSALYLCASSASNSPLHFGNGTRLTVT.

This clone has just one count. The chain recombines TRBV27 with TRBJ1-2; unclear D gene. Germline V lookup: CDR1 MNHEY, CDR2 SMNVEV (reference sequence). The CDR3 contains 11 residues. V dropped 8 bases and J dropped 6 bases, with 10 bases sitting between them. The CDR3 DNA sequence: TGTGCCAGCGGAACCGACAATGGCTACACCTTC. Translating gives CASGTDNGYTF.

The rearrangement joins TRBV7-6 to TRBJ1-1, with no clear D. Trimming stripped 1 base from V and 0 bases from J, with 6 bases between. CDR1 SGHVS and CDR2 FNYEAQ come from the germline V gene. The CDR3 length is 14 residues. CDR3: CASSLGTVNTEAFF. CDR3 sequence (DNA): TGTGCCAGCAGCTTAGGAACAGTGAACACTGAAGCTTTCTTT.

The chain joins TRBV5-8 to TRBJ2-7; D remains ambiguous. V was shortened by 7 bases and J by 3 bases, with 11 bases between the two germline ends. CDR1 SGHTS and CDR2 YDEGEE come from the germline V gene. The CDR3 consists of 12 residues. CDR3 amino acids: CASGLGRYEQYF. The CDR3 nucleotides are TGTGCCAGCGGGTTGGGTCGCTACGAGCAGTACTTC.

V usage is TRBV27 and J usage is TRBJ1-2; 7 bases align to TRBD1. The CDR3 runs 15 residues. The J segment lost 6 bases and the V segment lost 3 bases, leaving 10 bases of the junction unmatched. Germline loops: CDR1 MNHEY, CDR2 SMNVEV (reference sequence). DNA of the CDR3: TGTGCCAGCAGTTTGTACAGGGGCAGAATGGATGGCTACACCTTC. The encoded protein is CASSLYRGRMDGYTF.

The J gene is TRBJ2-7, the V gene TRBV5-4; TRBD2 aligns across 7 bases. Germline V gives CDR1 SGHNT, CDR2 YYREEE (reference sequence). Losses at the gene ends were 4 bases for V and 2 bases for J; bases not matched to a gene: 6. The CDR3 is made up of 14 amino acids. The CDR3 loop is CASSQGLEPYEQYF. DNA for the CDR3: TGTGCCAGCAGCCAAGGACTAGAACCCTACGAGCAGTACTTC. Filled out from reference TRBV5-4 and TRBJ2-7, the complete variable domain reads ETGVTQSPTHLIKTRGQQVTLRCSSQSGHNTVSWYQQALGQGPQFIFQYYREEENGRGNFPPRFSGLQFPNYSSELNVNALELDDSALYLCASSQGLEPYEQYFGPGTRLTVT.

The J gene is TRBJ1-2, the V gene TRBV4-3; 9 nucleotides line up with TRBD1. CDR1 and CDR2 (germline): LGHNA, YSLEER. After removal of 0 bases from V and 8 bases from J, the junction contained 10 bases not matched to a gene. The CDR3 loop spans 16 amino acids. Written as DNA, the CDR3 is TGCGCCAGCAGCCAAGATGCGGACAGGGGCTTGAGGGGCTACACCTTC. Translated, it gives CASSQDADRGLRGYTF.

The chain has TRBV19 and TRBJ2-7; 7 nucleotides align to TRBD2. J gave up 5 bases and V 3 bases, and 4 bases lay outside the gene matches. Germline CDR1 reads LNHDA; CDR2 reads SQIVND (reference sequence). The CDR3 runs to 13 residues. The CDR3 region is CASSIWGGDEQYF. The DNA of the CDR3 is TGTGCCAGTAGTATTTGGGGGGGGGACGAGCAGTACTTC.

DNA of the CDR3: TGTGCCAGTAGATCCAGGTCTTATGAAAAACTGTTTTTT. This codes for CASRSRSYEKLFF. The V and J genes are TRBV19 and TRBJ1-4; D is unresolved. Trimming removed 6 bases from V and 6 bases from J, with 11 bases in between. Germline CDR1 and CDR2: LNHDA and SQIVND (reference sequence). The CDR3 runs 13 residues.

In the case of this clone: The same CDR3 is also encoded by other DNA sequences in this sample. V gene TRBV6-1 combines with J gene TRBJ2-6, with D tentatively TRBD1 (6 bases). Per the germline V gene, CDR1 is MNHNS and CDR2 is SASEGT. This CDR3 has 14 amino acids. The ends were cut back, 5 bases at V and 1 base at J, with 6 bases in the middle. The CDR3 DNA is TGTGCCAGCAGTACAGGGTCTGGGGCCAACGTCCTGACTTTC. Protein product: CASSTGSGANVLTF.

The chain combines TRBV7-9 with TRBJ1-1; 10 nucleotides match TRBD1. Germline V gene data show CDR1 as SEHNR and CDR2 as FQNEAQ (reference sequence). The CDR3 extends over 17 amino acids. V lost 5 bases to trimming and J lost 1 base; unmatched junction nucleotides: 10. The CDR3 sequence is CASSPPRQGARNTEAFF. CDR3 DNA: TGTGCCAGCAGCCCTCCGAGACAGGGGGCAAGGAACACTGAAGCTTTCTTT.

The rearrangement uses TRBV27 and TRBJ2-3; 11 bases are shared with TRBD2. This CDR3 has 14 amino acids. The ends lost 4 bases at V and 10 bases at J; junction bases unmatched: 7. Germline loops: CDR1 MNHEY, CDR2 SMNVEV (reference sequence). Here the CDR3 reads CASSSSGGTGPQYF. The CDR3 bases are TGTGCCAGCAGTTCTAGCGGGGGGACGGGTCCGCAGTATTTT.

This chain connects TRBV7-9 to TRBJ2-7; 7 bases are shared with TRBD1. This CDR3 region has 15 residues. In germline, CDR1 is SEHNR, CDR2 FQNEAQ (reference sequence). With 2 bases clipped from V and 4 bases from J, the junction kept 8 bases outside the gene matches. CDR3 nucleotides: TGTGCCAGCAGCTTATCAAAGGGGGCTCTGTACGAGCAGTACTTC. This sequence encodes CASSLSKGALYEQYF.

The chain is built from TRBV7-9 and TRBJ2-3; 10 bases align to TRBD1. The trim removed 0 bases at V and 8 bases at J, leaving 17 bases unmatched. CDR3 length: 19 amino acids. In germline, CDR1 is SEHNR, CDR2 FQNEAQ (reference sequence). As DNA, the CDR3 is TGTGCCAGCAGCTTAGCGTTGTTAGCGGGGACAGGGGAGGTTGGTACGCAGTATTTT. Translating it yields CASSLALLAGTGEVGTQYF.

The rearrangement links TRBV29-1 to TRBJ1-1; D is unclear. The V gene lost 0 bases and the J gene lost 11 bases, with 28 bases spanning the gap. Germline V CDR1 and CDR2: SQVTM, ANQGSEA. The CDR3 extends over 17 amino acids. CDR3 amino acids: CSVEDLLRARLRSRAFF. The CDR3 DNA reads as TGCAGCGTTGAAGATCTTCTTCGGGCAAGACTAAGGTCTCGGGCTTTCTTT.

V and J are TRBV27 and TRBJ1-5, with D possibly being TRBD1 (6 bases). V was trimmed by 5 bases and J by 3 bases, leaving 17 bases between them. This CDR3 contains 16 residues. Germline CDR1 is MNHEY and CDR2 is SMNVEV (reference sequence). The CDR3 is CASSPYYRVPNQPQHF. CDR3 nucleotide sequence: TGTGCCAGCAGTCCGTATTACAGGGTCCCCAATCAGCCCCAGCATTTT.

Comment on this clone: An end of the junction differs from the germline gene, which may be a read error. This specimen includes other DNA sequences encoding the same CDR3. The V call is TRBV10-2, the J call TRBJ1-5; D is unclear. The CDR3 is 18 amino acids. Germline CDR1 is WSHSY and CDR2 is SAAADI. CDR3 nucleotide sequence: TGCGCTAGCAGTGTCGAACCTTTGTTAGCTTATAGCAATCAGCCCCAGCATTTT. It is translated as CASSVEPLLAYSNQPQHF.

V is TRBV11-2 and J is TRBJ2-2, with D maybe TRBD2 (6 bases). This CDR3 has 18 residues. Germline CDR1 SGHAT, CDR2 FQNNGV. Trimming shortened V by 0 bases and J by 4 bases, and 18 bases separated the two germline ends. The CDR3 DNA follows: TGTGCCAGCAGCTTAGATCTCTACTCCGGGACTTTCACCGGGGAGCTGTTTTTT. Translation: CASSLDLYSGTFTGELFF.

This rearrangement joins TRBV6-5 to TRBJ1-1; D not certain. The V and J ends lost 4 bases and 4 bases respectively, with 7 bases between them. The CDR3 covers 12 residues. Germline CDR1 is MNHEY and CDR2 is SVGAGI. CDR3 sequence reads: CASSFPGTEAFF. The CDR3 DNA sequence: TGTGCCAGCAGTTTTCCGGGCACTGAAGCTTTCTTT.

V and J are TRBV19 and TRBJ2-7; tentative D call: TRBD1 (6 bases). Germline V gene data show CDR1 as LNHDA and CDR2 as SQIVND (reference sequence). The CDR3 is 14 residues long. Trimming took off 2 bases at V and 0 bases at J, with 8 bases between the two ends. This CDR3 is CASSITGSSYEQYF. The CDR3 bases are TGTGCCAGTAGTATAACAGGGAGCTCCTACGAGCAGTACTTC.

V gene TRBV7-2 combines with J gene TRBJ2-3; a weak D match, TRBD2 (6 bases). V lost 0 bases and J lost 5, with 9 bases in between. The CDR3 extends over 14 amino acids. CDR1 is SGHTA and CDR2 is FQGNSA in the germline V gene. This CDR3 reads CASSLAGGRDTQYF. In DNA, the CDR3 is TGTGCCAGCAGCTTAGCGGGGGGACGAGATACGCAGTATTTT.

The chain couples TRBV6-6 to TRBJ2-1, with D possibly matching TRBD2 (5 bases). CDR3 length: 13 amino acids. V dropped 10 bases and J dropped 7 bases, with 17 bases sitting between them. The germline V gene has CDR1 MNHNY and CDR2 SVGAGI (reference sequence). The CDR3 is CATEWELGNEQFF. The CDR3 DNA sequence: TGTGCCACCGAGTGGGAGTTGGGGAATGAGCAGTTCTTC.

This sequence joins TRBV7-9 and TRBJ2-1; TRBD2 matches at 7 bases. CDR3 size: 14 residues. J lost 10 bases, V lost 4 bases, and 10 bases had no gene match. In germline, CDR1 is SEHNR, CDR2 FQNEAQ (reference sequence). CDR3 in DNA: TGTGCCAGCAGCTCGCTAGCGGAACGGGGGGAGCAGTTCTTC. Its translation: CASSSLAERGEQFF.

The rearrangement uses TRBV7-9 and TRBJ1-1; maybe TRBD1 (6 bases). CDR1 is SEHNR and CDR2 is FQNEAQ in the germline V gene (reference sequence). The length of the CDR3 is 16 residues. V was shortened by 5 bases and J by 0 bases, with 16 bases between the two germline ends. The chain's CDR3 is CASSPKDSPMNTEAFF. The CDR3 region has the DNA TGTGCCAGCAGCCCCAAGGACAGCCCGATGAACACTGAAGCTTTCTTT.